This T cell receptor beta chain comes out of a study of cytomegalovirus exposure and HLA in healthy donors. Use of 60 Vbeta and 13 Jbeta primers characterized the PCR. Some clones are missing from TCRdb's copy, which holds only in-frame ones; the method was immunoSEQ multiplex PCR. The table lists 110,000 to 150,000 clones, 73% of them singletons. In germline, CDR1 is SGHRS, CDR2 YFSETQ. Trimming at V came to 4 bases and at J to 7 bases, leaving 8 bases not matched to a gene. The CDR3 extends over 15 amino acids. The receptor comes from a woman aged 40 to 55 in good health and CMV-seronegative. Source material: PBMCs. The V call is TRBV5-1, the J call TRBJ1-4; 9 bases line up with TRBD1. Written as DNA, the CDR3 is TGCGCCAGCAGCCCCCGGGACAGGGAAGGTGAAAAACTGTTTTTT. Amino acid sequence: CASSPRDREGEKLFF. Variable domain in full (rest from reference TRBV5-1 and TRBJ1-4): KAGVTQTPRYLIKTRGQQVTLSCSPISGHRSVSWYQQTPGQGLQFLFEYFSETQRNKGNFPGRFSGRQFSNSRSEMNVSTLELGDSALYLCASSPRDREGEKLFFGSGTQLSVL.